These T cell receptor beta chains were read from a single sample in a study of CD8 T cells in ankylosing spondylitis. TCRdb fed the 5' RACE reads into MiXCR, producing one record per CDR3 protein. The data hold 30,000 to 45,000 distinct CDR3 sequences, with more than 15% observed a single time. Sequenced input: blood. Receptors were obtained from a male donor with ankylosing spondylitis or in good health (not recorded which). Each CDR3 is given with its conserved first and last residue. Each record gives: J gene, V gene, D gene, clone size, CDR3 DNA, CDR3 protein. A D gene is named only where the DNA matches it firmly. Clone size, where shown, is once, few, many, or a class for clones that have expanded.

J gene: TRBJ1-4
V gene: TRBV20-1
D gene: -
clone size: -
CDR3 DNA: TGCAGTGCACCGACAGGAGAAATCGAAAAACTGTTTTTT
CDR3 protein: CSAPTGEIEKLFF

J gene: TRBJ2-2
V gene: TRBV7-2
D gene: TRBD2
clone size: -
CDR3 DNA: TGTGCCAGCAGCCCCCAGACTAGCGGACCCCGAACCGGGGAGCTGTTTTTT
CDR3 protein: CASSPQTSGPRTGELFF

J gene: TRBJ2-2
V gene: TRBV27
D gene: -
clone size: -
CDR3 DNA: TGTGCCAGCAGTTTCGGGGACATCACCGGGGAGCTGTTTTTT
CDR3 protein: CASSFGDITGELFF

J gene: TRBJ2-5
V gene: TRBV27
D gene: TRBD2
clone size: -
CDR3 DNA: TGTGCCAGCAGCCCTGGGACTAGCGGGACGGAGACCCAGTACTTC
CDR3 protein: CASSPGTSGTETQYF

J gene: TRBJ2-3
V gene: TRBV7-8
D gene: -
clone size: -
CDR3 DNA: TGTGCCAGCAGCCCCGAGTCCTATACGCAGTATTTT
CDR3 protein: CASSPESYTQYF

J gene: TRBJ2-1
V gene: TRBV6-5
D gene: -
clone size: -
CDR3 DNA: TGTGCCAGCAGTGTTCTCTCCCACGTCAATGAGCAGTTCTTC
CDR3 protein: CASSVLSHVNEQFF

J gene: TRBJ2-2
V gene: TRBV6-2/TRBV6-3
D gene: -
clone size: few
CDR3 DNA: TGTGCCAGCAGTGGGTGGACCGGGGAGCTGTTTTTT
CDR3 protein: CASSGWTGELFF

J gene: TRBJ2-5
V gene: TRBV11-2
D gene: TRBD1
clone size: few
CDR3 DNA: TGTGCCAGCAGCCTCTCCGGGACAGACCAAGAGACCCAGTACTTC
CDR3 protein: CASSLSGTDQETQYF

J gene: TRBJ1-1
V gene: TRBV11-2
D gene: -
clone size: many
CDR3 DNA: TGTGCCAGCAGCCCCCGCACTGAAGCTTTCTTT
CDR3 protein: CASSPRTEAFF

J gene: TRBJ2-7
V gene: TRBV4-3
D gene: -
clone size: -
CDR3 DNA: TGCGCCAGCAGCCAAGATAGGTCAGGGGTAAGCGAGCAGTACTTC
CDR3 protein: CASSQDRSGVSEQYF

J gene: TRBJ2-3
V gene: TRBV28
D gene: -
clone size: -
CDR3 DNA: TGTGCCAGCAGTCTGGGGACGGGAGCGGTCTTT
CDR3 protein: CASSLGTGAVF

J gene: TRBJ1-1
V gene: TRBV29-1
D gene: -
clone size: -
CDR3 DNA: TGCAGCGTAGAGAGACAGAGGAACACTGAAGCTTTCTTT
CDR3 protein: CSVERQRNTEAFF

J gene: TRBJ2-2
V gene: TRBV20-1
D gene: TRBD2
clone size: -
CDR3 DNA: TGCAGTGCCTATAGCGGGATTAACACCGGGGAGCTGTTTTTT
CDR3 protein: CSAYSGINTGELFF

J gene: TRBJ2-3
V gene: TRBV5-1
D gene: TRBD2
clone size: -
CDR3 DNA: TGCGCCAGCAGGGCTAGCGGTCAAGTGCAAGATACGCAGTATTTT
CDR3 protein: CASRASGQVQDTQYF

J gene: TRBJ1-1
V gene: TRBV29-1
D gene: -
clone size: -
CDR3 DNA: TGCAGCGTTTCTCGGGCCCGAGACACTGAAGCTTTCTTT
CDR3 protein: CSVSRARDTEAFF

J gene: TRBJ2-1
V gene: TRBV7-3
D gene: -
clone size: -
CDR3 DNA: TGTGCCAGCAGCCCCCGGCAGGATAGCGTTGAGCAGTTCTTC
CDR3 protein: CASSPRQDSVEQFF

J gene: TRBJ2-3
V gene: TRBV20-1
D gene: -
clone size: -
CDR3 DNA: TGCAGTGCTAGCGGGAGAGACACAGATACGCAGTATTTT
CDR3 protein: CSASGRDTDTQYF

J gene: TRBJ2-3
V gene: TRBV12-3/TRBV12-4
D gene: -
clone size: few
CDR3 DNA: TGTGCCAGCAGTTGGCTGGGGCCAGATACGCAGTATTTT
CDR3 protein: CASSWLGPDTQYF

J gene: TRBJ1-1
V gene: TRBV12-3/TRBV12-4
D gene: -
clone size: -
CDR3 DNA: TGTGCCAGCAGTTTAGAGCCAGGGCTTAGTGAGTCTTTCTTT
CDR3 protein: CASSLEPGLSESFF

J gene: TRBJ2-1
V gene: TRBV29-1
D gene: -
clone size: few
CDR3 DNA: TGCAGCGTGGAAGAATCGACTGGCAGCTCCTACAATGAGCAGTTCTTC
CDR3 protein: CSVEESTGSSYNEQFF

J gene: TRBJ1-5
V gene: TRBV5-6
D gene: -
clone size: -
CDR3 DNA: TGTGCCAGCAGCTTGGCCGGGGCTGGTCAGCCCCAGCATTTT
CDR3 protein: CASSLAGAGQPQHF

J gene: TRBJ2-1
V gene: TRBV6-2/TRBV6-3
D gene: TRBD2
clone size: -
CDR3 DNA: TGTGCCAGCAGTTACACTGCGGGAGGGTACAATGAGCAGTTCTTC
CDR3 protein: CASSYTAGGYNEQFF

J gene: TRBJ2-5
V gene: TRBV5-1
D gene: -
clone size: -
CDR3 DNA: TGCGCCAGCAGCAGCCTAGGGACCGGGGAGACCCAGTACTTC
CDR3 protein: CASSSLGTGETQYF

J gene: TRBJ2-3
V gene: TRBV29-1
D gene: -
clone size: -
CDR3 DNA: TGCAGCGTGGGACGGATCACAGATACGCAGTATTTT
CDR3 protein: CSVGRITDTQYF

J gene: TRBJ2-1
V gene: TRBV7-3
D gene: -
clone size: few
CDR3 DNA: TGTGCCAGCAGCTTAACGCCGGGGTCTAGTTTGAATGAGCAGTTCTTC
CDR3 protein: CASSLTPGSSLNEQFF

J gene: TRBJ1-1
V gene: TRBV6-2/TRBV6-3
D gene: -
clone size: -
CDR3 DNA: TGTGCCAGCAGTTACGTAATCGGTGGAGCCAGCCACACTGAAGCTTTCTTT
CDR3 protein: CASSYVIGGASHTEAFF

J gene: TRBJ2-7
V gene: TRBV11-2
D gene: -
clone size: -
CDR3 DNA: TGTGCCAGCAGCTCCCTTGTGGGATTCTCCTACGAGCAGTACTTC
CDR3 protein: CASSSLVGFSYEQYF

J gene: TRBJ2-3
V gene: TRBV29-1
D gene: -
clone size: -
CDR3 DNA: TGCAGCGTCGCAGGGTCGCGAGATACGCAGTATTTT
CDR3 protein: CSVAGSRDTQYF

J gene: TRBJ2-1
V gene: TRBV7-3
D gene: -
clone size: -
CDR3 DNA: TGTGCCAGCAGCCAGCGGCAGGCGAGTGAGCAGTTCTTC
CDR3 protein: CASSQRQASEQFF

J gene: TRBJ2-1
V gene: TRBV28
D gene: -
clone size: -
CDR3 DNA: TGTGCCAGCACTCGGGGTAGGGGGGGCTATGAGCAGTTCTTC
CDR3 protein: CASTRGRGGYEQFF

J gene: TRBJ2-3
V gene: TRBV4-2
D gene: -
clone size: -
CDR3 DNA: TGTGCCAGCAGCCAAGGTCTACGGATAGGAAGGGATACGCAGTATTTT
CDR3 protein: CASSQGLRIGRDTQYF

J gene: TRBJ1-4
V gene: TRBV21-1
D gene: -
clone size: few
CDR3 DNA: TGTGCCAGCACCCTACCGCGACAGGGGCCGCTTATAGGCGAAAAACTGTTTTTT
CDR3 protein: CASTLPRQGPLIGEKLFF

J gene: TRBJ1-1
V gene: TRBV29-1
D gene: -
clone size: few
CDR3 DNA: TGCAGCGCAGGGGTCACTGAAGCTTTCTTT
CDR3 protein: CSAGVTEAFF

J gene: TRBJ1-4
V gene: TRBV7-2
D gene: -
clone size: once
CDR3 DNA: TGTGCCAGCAGCTTAGCGGTGGGTGTCCAGGAAAAACTGTTTTTT
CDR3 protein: CASSLAVGVQEKLFF

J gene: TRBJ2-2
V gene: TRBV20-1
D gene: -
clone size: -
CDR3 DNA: TGCAGTGCTAGAGAGGGGGGACCAGCCGGGGAGCTGTTTTTT
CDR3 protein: CSAREGGPAGELFF

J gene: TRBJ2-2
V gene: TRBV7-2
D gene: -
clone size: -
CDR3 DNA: TGTGCCAGCAGCTTATTCACCGGGCCTAACACCGGGGAGCTGTTTTTT
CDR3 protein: CASSLFTGPNTGELFF

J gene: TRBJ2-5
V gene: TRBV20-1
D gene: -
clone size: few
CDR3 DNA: TGCAGTGCTAGAGTTCGACCGTACCAAGAGACCCAGTACTTC
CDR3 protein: CSARVRPYQETQYF

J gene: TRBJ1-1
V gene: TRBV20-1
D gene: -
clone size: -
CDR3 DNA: TGCAGTGCTAGAGATACGGCCAGGGAAGCTTTCTTT
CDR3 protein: CSARDTAREAFF

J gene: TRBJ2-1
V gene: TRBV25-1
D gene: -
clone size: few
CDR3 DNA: TGTGCCAGCAGTGGCAACAGCAGGAATGAGCAGTTCTTC
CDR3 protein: CASSGNSRNEQFF

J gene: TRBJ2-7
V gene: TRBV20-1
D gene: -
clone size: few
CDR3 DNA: TGCAGTGCGCTAGAGGGGGTCTACGAGCAGTACTTC
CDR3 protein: CSALEGVYEQYF

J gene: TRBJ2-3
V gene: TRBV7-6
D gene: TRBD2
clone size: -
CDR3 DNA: TGTGCCAGCAGCTTAAATAGCGGGAGGCTCACAGATACGCAGTATTTT
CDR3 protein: CASSLNSGRLTDTQYF

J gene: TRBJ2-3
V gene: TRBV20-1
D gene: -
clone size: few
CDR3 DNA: TGCAGTGCTAGAAGCAGCGAGGGCACAGATACGCAGTATTTT
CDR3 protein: CSARSSEGTDTQYF

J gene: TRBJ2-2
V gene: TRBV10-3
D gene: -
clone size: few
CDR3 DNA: TGTGCCATCAGCCGGGACGGGAACACCGGGGAGCTGTTTTTT
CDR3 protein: CAISRDGNTGELFF